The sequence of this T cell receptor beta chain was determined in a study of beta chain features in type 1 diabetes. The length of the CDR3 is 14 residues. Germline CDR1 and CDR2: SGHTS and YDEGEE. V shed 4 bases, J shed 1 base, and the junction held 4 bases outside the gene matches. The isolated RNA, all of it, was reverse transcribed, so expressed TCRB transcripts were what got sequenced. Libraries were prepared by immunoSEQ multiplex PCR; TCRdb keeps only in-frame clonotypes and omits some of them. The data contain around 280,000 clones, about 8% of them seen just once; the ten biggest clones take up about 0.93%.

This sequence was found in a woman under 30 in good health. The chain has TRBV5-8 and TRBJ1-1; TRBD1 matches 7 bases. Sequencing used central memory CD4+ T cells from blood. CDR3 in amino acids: CASSPTGKNTEAFF. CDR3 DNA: TGTGCCAGCAGCCCGACAGGGAAGAACACTGAAGCTTTCTTT. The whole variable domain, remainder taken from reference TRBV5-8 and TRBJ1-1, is EAGVTQSPTHLIKTRGQQATLRCSPISGHTSVYWYQQALGLGLQFLLWYDEGEERNRGNFPPRFSGRQFPNYSSELNVNALELEDSALYLCASSPTGKNTEAFFGQGTRLTVV.